The clone carrying this T cell receptor beta chain was seen at least ten times. The antigen remains unidentified. This sample is drawn from a study of CD8 T cells in ankylosing spondylitis. V was shortened by 6 bases and J by 0 bases, with 12 bases between the two germline ends. Germline lookup yields CDR1 SGHRS and CDR2 YFSETQ. CDR3 length: 15 residues. Whole-study results and caveats: CD8+ cells made up the disease-linked clones, which were relatively rare in peripheral blood. Ankylosing spondylitis blood appeared to be characterized by a TCR beta motif of 8 or 9 highly homologous variants. Certain motif variants had earlier been reported in reactive arthritis synovial fluid and blood.

TCRdb analysed the 5' RACE reads with MiXCR anew, one entry per CDR3 protein. Of about 800,000 distinct CDR3 sequences listed, 12% are singletons. The sequence was obtained from a male donor with ankylosing spondylitis. This chain links TRBV5-1 with TRBJ1-4; D unclear. Sequencing was done on a sample of blood, either unsorted or a sorted T cell fraction (not recorded which). The CDR3 loop is CASKNQGATNEKLFF. The CDR3 DNA follows: TGCGCCAGCAAAAATCAAGGAGCAACTAATGAAAAACTGTTTTTT.